A selection of T cell receptor beta chains follows, all from one sample in a study of T cell responses to AZD1222 COVID-19 vaccine. The repertoire was sequenced with immunoSEQ multiplex PCR; TCRdb's copy has only in-frame clones and lacks some. Found here are approximately 130,000 clones, 80% to 90% of them singletons; the top ten hold over 8%. The sequences come from peripheral blood, collected on day 0 of AZD1222 vaccination. These receptors all stem from an adult in good health. The CDR3 runs from the conserved cysteine through the conserved F or W. The order of the fields is D gene, clone size, J gene, V gene, CDR3 protein, CDR3 DNA. D genes are given only for firm matches. Size tells how often a clone was seen (once, few, many) or the class of an expanded clone, and some rows leave it out.

D gene: TRBD2
clone size: .
J gene: TRBJ2-1
V gene: TRBV5-4
CDR3 protein: CASSLGGAGDYNEQFF
CDR3 DNA: TGTGCCAGCAGCTTGGGTGGGGCGGGGGACTACAATGAGCAGTTCTTC

D gene: .
clone size: .
J gene: TRBJ1-2
V gene: TRBV2
CDR3 protein: CARRSDRHGYTF
CDR3 DNA: TGTGCCAGGAGATCGGACAGACATGGCTACACCTTC

D gene: .
clone size: .
J gene: TRBJ2-1
V gene: TRBV7-2
CDR3 protein: CASSLGAPAYNEQFF
CDR3 DNA: TGTGCCAGCAGCCTAGGAGCGCCAGCCTACAATGAGCAGTTCTTC

D gene: .
clone size: .
J gene: TRBJ2-5
V gene: TRBV10-3
CDR3 protein: CAISGAEETQYF
CDR3 DNA: TGTGCCATCAGTGGGGCGGAAGAGACCCAGTACTTC

D gene: .
clone size: .
J gene: TRBJ1-5
V gene: TRBV10-3
CDR3 protein: CATRRDNQPQHF
CDR3 DNA: TGTGCCACCCGACGGGACAATCAGCCCCAGCATTTT

D gene: TRBD1
clone size: .
J gene: TRBJ1-2
V gene: TRBV14
CDR3 protein: CASSQDRTGTRGYTF
CDR3 DNA: TGTGCCAGCAGCCAAGATCGGACAGGGACCCGTGGCTACACCTTC

D gene: .
clone size: .
J gene: TRBJ1-2
V gene: TRBV6-2/TRBV6-3
CDR3 protein: CASSQSNYGYTF
CDR3 DNA: TGTGCCAGCAGTCAGTCGAACTATGGCTACACCTTC

D gene: .
clone size: .
J gene: TRBJ2-1
V gene: TRBV25-1
CDR3 protein: CASSVTGYNEQFF
CDR3 DNA: TGTGCCAGCAGTGTTACAGGATACAATGAGCAGTTCTTC

D gene: .
clone size: .
J gene: TRBJ1-5
V gene: TRBV6-5
CDR3 protein: CASSYSVGNQPQHF
CDR3 DNA: TGTGCCAGCAGTTACTCCGTAGGGAATCAGCCCCAGCATTTT

D gene: TRBD2
clone size: .
J gene: TRBJ2-1
V gene: TRBV5-4
CDR3 protein: CASSPGLAGERELVF
CDR3 DNA: TGTGCCAGCAGCCCAGGACTAGCGGGAGAGAGGGAATTGGTCTTC

D gene: TRBD1
clone size: .
J gene: TRBJ2-1
V gene: TRBV30
CDR3 protein: CAWSVGQGADEQFF
CDR3 DNA: TGTGCCTGGAGTGTAGGGCAGGGGGCTGATGAGCAGTTCTTC

D gene: .
clone size: .
J gene: TRBJ1-1
V gene: TRBV11-3
CDR3 protein: CASSFSGGNTEAFF
CDR3 DNA: TGTGCCAGCAGCTTTTCCGGGGGGAACACTGAAGCTTTCTTT

D gene: .
clone size: few
J gene: TRBJ1-2
V gene: TRBV6-1
CDR3 protein: CASSDGNYGYTF
CDR3 DNA: TGTGCCAGCAGTGACGGGAACTATGGCTACACCTTC

D gene: TRBD1
clone size: .
J gene: TRBJ2-7
V gene: TRBV6-5
CDR3 protein: CASSYSTGGSDEQYF
CDR3 DNA: TGTGCCAGCAGTTACTCGACAGGGGGGTCTGACGAGCAGTACTTC

D gene: TRBD1
clone size: .
J gene: TRBJ2-2
V gene: TRBV6-2/TRBV6-3
CDR3 protein: CASSPLGQGFTGELFF
CDR3 DNA: TGTGCCAGCAGCCCTTTGGGACAGGGGTTCACCGGGGAGCTGTTTTTT

D gene: .
clone size: few
J gene: TRBJ1-1
V gene: TRBV7-9
CDR3 protein: CASSMTGTEAFF
CDR3 DNA: TGTGCCAGCAGCATGACAGGAACTGAAGCTTTCTTT

D gene: .
clone size: .
J gene: TRBJ1-6
V gene: TRBV18
CDR3 protein: CASSPEPNSPLHF
CDR3 DNA: TGTGCCAGCTCACCCGAACCTAATTCACCCCTCCACTTT

D gene: .
clone size: .
J gene: TRBJ1-1
V gene: TRBV5-1
CDR3 protein: CASSLKINGHMNTEAFF
CDR3 DNA: TGCGCCAGCAGCTTAAAGATAAACGGTCACATGAACACTGAAGCTTTCTTT

D gene: .
clone size: .
J gene: TRBJ1-1
V gene: TRBV5-1
CDR3 protein: CASSWDWGHTEAFF
CDR3 DNA: TGCGCCAGCAGCTGGGATTGGGGGCACACTGAAGCTTTCTTT

D gene: .
clone size: .
J gene: TRBJ1-4
V gene: TRBV30
CDR3 protein: CAWSISGEKLFF
CDR3 DNA: TGTGCCTGGAGTATATCAGGGGAAAAACTGTTTTTT

D gene: .
clone size: .
J gene: TRBJ1-4
V gene: TRBV28
CDR3 protein: CASGAAGQLANEKLFF
CDR3 DNA: TGTGCCAGCGGGGCGGCAGGGCAACTAGCTAATGAAAAACTGTTTTTT

D gene: .
clone size: .
J gene: TRBJ1-6
V gene: TRBV4-2
CDR3 protein: CASSQEPTALNSPLHF
CDR3 DNA: TGTGCCAGCAGCCAAGAGCCCACCGCCCTTAATTCACCCCTCCACTTT

D gene: .
clone size: .
J gene: TRBJ2-1
V gene: TRBV21-1
CDR3 protein: CASSKKGINEQFF
CDR3 DNA: TGTGCCAGCAGTAAAAAAGGGATAAATGAGCAGTTCTTC

D gene: .
clone size: .
J gene: TRBJ1-1
V gene: TRBV7-2
CDR3 protein: CASRRQQNTEAFF
CDR3 DNA: TGTGCCAGCAGGAGGCAGCAGAACACTGAAGCTTTCTTT

D gene: .
clone size: .
J gene: TRBJ1-1
V gene: TRBV12-3/TRBV12-4
CDR3 protein: CASLISPHTEAFF
CDR3 DNA: TGTGCCAGCCTGATCAGCCCACACACTGAAGCTTTCTTT

D gene: TRBD1
clone size: .
J gene: TRBJ1-4
V gene: TRBV7-9
CDR3 protein: CASSLGQGGVGEKLFF
CDR3 DNA: TGTGCCAGCAGCTTAGGACAGGGAGGGGTTGGTGAAAAACTGTTTTTT

D gene: TRBD2
clone size: .
J gene: TRBJ2-1
V gene: TRBV27
CDR3 protein: CASSSPLRGGAYNEQFF
CDR3 DNA: TGTGCCAGCAGTTCACCACTACGCGGGGGGGCGTATAATGAGCAGTTCTTC

D gene: .
clone size: .
J gene: TRBJ1-5
V gene: TRBV29-1
CDR3 protein: CSVAGSGNQPQHF
CDR3 DNA: TGCAGCGTTGCCGGGTCCGGCAATCAGCCCCAGCATTTT

D gene: TRBD2
clone size: .
J gene: TRBJ2-3
V gene: TRBV19
CDR3 protein: CASSGTSADTQYF
CDR3 DNA: TGTGCCAGTAGTGGGACTAGCGCGGATACGCAGTATTTT

D gene: .
clone size: few
J gene: TRBJ1-5
V gene: TRBV5-8
CDR3 protein: CASSFQGGSGNQPQHF
CDR3 DNA: TGTGCCAGCAGCTTTCAGGGTGGTTCGGGCAATCAGCCCCAGCATTTT

D gene: .
clone size: .
J gene: TRBJ1-2
V gene: TRBV28
CDR3 protein: CASRQNYGYTF
CDR3 DNA: TGTGCCAGCAGGCAAAACTATGGCTACACCTTC

D gene: .
clone size: .
J gene: TRBJ1-2
V gene: TRBV6-6
CDR3 protein: CASSQPGGPFYGYTF
CDR3 DNA: TGTGCCAGCAGTCAACCCGGTGGGCCATTCTATGGCTACACCTTC

D gene: .
clone size: .
J gene: TRBJ1-3
V gene: TRBV7-8
CDR3 protein: CASSTQGPSGNTIYF
CDR3 DNA: TGTGCCAGCAGCACCCAGGGCCCCTCTGGAAACACCATATATTTT

D gene: TRBD1
clone size: .
J gene: TRBJ1-2
V gene: TRBV7-2
CDR3 protein: CASRTGTVYGYTF
CDR3 DNA: TGTGCCAGCAGGACCGGGACAGTTTATGGCTACACCTTC